This TCR beta chain was obtained from a study of T cells in Graves' hyperthyroidism and ophthalmopathy. Overall study: The initial diagnosis was the point when peripheral blood was collected, ahead of any treatment.

The diagnostic basis comprised clinical symptoms, serum thyroxine and TRAb, thyroid ultrasound and orbital computed tomography. What was amplified from RNA transcripts were TCR beta CDR3 regions. An initial round of RT-PCR targeting the TCR CDR3 relied on the HTBI primer set. TCRdb called the multiplex PCR reads again in MiXCR, with one record for every CDR3 protein. The sample has under 550,000 distinct CDR3 sequences, approximately 20% seen once; the top ten hold about half. The sequenced sample consisted of blood. The source is a man between 40 and 49 years old with Graves' ophthalmopathy.

The CDR3 DNA sequence: TGCGCCAGCAGCCTACCTTCCCCCCCCCCGGCCTCATACACCGGGGAGCTGTTTTTT. As protein: CASSLPSPPPASYTGELFF. The chain combines TRBV5-1 with TRBJ2-2; D not resolved. Per the germline V gene, CDR1 is SGHRS and CDR2 is YFSETQ. The V end was cut by 4 bases, the J end by 3 bases, with 25 bases between. There are 19 residues in the CDR3.